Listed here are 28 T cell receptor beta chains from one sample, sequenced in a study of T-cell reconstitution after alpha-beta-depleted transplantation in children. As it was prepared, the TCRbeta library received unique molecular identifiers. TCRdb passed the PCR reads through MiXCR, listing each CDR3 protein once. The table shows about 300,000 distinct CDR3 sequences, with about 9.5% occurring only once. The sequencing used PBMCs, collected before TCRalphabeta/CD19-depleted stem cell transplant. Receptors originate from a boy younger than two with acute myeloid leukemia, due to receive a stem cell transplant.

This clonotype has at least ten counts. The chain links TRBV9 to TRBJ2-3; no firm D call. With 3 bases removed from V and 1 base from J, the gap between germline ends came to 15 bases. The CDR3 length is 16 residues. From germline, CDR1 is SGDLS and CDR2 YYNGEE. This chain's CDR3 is CASSAAIFQRTDTQYF. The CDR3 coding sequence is TGTGCCAGCAGCGCCGCAATCTTCCAACGCACAGATACGCAGTATTTT.

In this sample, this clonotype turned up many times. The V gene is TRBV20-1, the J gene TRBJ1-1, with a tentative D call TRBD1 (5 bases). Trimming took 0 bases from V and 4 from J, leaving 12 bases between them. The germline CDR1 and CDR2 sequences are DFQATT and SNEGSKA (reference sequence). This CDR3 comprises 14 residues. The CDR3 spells CSARDVAGPTEAFF. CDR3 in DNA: TGCAGTGCTAGAGATGTGGCAGGGCCCACTGAAGCTTTCTTT.

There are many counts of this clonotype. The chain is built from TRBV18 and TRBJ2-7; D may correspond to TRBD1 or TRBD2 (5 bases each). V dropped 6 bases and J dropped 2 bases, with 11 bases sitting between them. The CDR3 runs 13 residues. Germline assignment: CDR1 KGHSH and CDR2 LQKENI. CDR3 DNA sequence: TGTGCCAGCTCTCGGGACGGAGCCTACGAGCAGTACTTC. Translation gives CASSRDGAYEQYF.

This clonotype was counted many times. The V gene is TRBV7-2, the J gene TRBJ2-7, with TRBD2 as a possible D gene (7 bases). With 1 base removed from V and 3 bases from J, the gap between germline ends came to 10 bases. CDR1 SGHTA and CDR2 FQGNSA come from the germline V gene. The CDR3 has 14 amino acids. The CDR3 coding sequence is TGTGCCAGCAGCTTAGAAGGGGGGGTCTACGAGCAGTACTTC. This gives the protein CASSLEGGVYEQYF.

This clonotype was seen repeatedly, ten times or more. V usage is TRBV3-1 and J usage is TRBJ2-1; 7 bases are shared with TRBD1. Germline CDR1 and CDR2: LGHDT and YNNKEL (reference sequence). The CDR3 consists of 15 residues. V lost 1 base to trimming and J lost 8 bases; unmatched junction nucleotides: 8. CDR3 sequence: CASSQVGDRIDEQFF. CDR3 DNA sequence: TGTGCCAGCAGCCAAGTGGGGGACAGAATAGATGAGCAGTTCTTC.

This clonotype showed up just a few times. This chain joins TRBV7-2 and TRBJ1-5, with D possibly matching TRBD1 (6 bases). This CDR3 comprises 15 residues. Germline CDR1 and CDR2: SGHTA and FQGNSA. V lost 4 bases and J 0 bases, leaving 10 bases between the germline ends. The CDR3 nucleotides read TGTGCCAGCAGCTGGGACATCGGTAGCAATCAGCCCCAGCATTTT. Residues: CASSWDIGSNQPQHF.

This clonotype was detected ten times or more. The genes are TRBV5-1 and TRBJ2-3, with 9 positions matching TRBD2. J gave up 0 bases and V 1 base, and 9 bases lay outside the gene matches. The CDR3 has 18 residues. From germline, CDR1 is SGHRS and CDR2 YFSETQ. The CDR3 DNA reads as TGCGCCAGCAGCTTGCCGGGACTAGCAGTAGCTAGCACAGATACGCAGTATTTT. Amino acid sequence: CASSLPGLAVASTDTQYF. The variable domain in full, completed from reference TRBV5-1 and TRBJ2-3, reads KAGVTQTPRYLIKTRGQQVTLSCSPISGHRSVSWYQQTPGQGLQFLFEYFSETQRNKGNFPGRFSGRQFSNSRSEMNVSTLELGDSALYLCASSLPGLAVASTDTQYFGPGTRLTVL.

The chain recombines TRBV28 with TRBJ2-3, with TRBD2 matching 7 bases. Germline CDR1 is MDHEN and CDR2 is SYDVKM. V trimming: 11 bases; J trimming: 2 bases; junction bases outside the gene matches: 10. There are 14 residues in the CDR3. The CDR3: CAGVRRGSTDTQYF. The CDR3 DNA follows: TGTGCCGGCGTCCGGCGGGGGTCCACAGATACGCAGTATTTT.

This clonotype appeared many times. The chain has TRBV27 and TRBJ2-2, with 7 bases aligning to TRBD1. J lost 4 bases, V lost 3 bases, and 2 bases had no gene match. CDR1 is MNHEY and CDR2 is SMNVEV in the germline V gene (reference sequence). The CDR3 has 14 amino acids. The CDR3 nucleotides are TGTGCCAGCAGTTTCGGGACAGCCACCGGGGAGCTGTTTTTT. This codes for CASSFGTATGELFF.

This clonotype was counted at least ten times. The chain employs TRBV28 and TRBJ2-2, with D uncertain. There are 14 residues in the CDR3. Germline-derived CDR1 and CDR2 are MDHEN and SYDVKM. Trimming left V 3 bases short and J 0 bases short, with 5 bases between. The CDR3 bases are TGTGCCAGCAGTTTCTCGACGAACACCGGGGAGCTGTTTTTT. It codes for CASSFSTNTGELFF.

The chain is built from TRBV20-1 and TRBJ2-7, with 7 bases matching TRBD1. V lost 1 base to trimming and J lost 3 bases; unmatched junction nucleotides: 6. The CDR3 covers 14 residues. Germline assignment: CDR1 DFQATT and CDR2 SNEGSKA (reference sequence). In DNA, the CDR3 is TGCAGTGCTAGAGCCGACAGGGCGTTCTACGAGCAGTACTTC. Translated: CSARADRAFYEQYF.

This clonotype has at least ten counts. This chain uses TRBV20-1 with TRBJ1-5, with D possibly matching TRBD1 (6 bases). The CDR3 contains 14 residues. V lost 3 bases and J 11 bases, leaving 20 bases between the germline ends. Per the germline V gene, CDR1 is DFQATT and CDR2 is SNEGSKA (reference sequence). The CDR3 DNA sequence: TGCAGTGCTAGGAAGGACAGACCCCAAGTGGCCCAGCATTTT. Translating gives CSARKDRPQVAQHF.

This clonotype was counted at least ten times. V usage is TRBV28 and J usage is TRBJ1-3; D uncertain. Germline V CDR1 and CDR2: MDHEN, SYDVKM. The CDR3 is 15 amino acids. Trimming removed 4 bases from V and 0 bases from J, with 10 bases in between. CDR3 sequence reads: CASSSPGLSGNTIYF. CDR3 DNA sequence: TGTGCCAGCAGTTCCCCAGGCCTCTCTGGAAACACCATATATTTT.

In DNA form, the CDR3 reads TGTGCCAGCATTAGGACTAGCGGGAGCGCAGATACGCAGTATTTT. It yields the protein CASIRTSGSADTQYF. The chain joins TRBV19 to TRBJ2-3; 13 nucleotides match TRBD2. Germline V gene lookup returns CDR1 LNHDA and CDR2 SQIVND (reference sequence). This CDR3 comprises 15 residues. V trimming: 9 bases; J trimming: 4 bases; junction bases outside the gene matches: 7.

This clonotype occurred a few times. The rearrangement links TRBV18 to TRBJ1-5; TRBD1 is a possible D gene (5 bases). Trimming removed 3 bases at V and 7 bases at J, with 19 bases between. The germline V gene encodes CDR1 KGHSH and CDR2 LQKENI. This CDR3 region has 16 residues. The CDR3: CASSPPEWQGGQPQHF. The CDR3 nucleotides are TGTGCCAGCTCACCCCCGGAGTGGCAGGGTGGACAGCCCCAGCATTTT. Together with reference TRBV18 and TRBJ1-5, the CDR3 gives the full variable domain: NAGVMQNPRHLVRRRGQEARLRCSPMKGHSHVYWYRQLPEEGLKFMVYLQKENIIDESGMPKERFSAEFPKEGPSILRIQQVVRGDSAAYFCASSPPEWQGGQPQHFGDGTRLSIL.

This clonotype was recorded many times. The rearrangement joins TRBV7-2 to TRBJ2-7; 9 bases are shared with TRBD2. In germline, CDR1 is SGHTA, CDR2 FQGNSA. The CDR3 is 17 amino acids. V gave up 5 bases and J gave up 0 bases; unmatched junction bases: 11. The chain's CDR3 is CASSNRLTSGSSYEQYF. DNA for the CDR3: TGTGCCAGCAGCAACCGACTGACTAGCGGAAGCTCCTACGAGCAGTACTTC.

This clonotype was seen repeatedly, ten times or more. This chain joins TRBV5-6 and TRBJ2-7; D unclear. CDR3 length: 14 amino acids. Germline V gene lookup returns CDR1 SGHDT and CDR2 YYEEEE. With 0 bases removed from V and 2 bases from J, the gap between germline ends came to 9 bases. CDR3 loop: CASSLGQDPYEQYF. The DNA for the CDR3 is TGTGCCAGCAGCTTGGGGCAGGACCCCTACGAGCAGTACTTC. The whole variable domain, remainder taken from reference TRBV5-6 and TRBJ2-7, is DAGVTQSPTHLIKTRGQQVTLRCSPKSGHDTVSWYQQALGQGPQFIFQYYEEEERQRGNFPDRFSGHQFPNYSSELNVNALLLGDSALYLCASSLGQDPYEQYFGPGTRLTVT.

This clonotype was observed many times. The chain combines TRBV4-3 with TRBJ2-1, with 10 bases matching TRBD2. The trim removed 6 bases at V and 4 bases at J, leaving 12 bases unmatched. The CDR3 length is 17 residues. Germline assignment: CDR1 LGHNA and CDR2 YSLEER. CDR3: CASSTRTSGPFYNEQFF. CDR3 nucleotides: TGCGCCAGCAGTACAAGGACTAGCGGTCCCTTTTACAATGAGCAGTTCTTC.

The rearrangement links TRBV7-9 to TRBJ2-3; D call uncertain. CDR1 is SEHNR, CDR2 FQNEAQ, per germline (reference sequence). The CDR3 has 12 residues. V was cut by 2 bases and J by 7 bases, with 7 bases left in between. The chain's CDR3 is CASSLFVYTQYF. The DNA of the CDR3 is TGTGCCAGCAGCTTATTCGTCTATACGCAGTATTTT.

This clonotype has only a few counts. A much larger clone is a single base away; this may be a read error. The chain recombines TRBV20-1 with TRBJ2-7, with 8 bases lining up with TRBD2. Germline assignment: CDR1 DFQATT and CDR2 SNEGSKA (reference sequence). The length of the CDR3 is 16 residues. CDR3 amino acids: CCATSISGTSFYEQYF. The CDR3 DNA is TGCTGTGCTACTTCAATTTCCGGGACTAGTTTCTACGAGCAGTACTTC.

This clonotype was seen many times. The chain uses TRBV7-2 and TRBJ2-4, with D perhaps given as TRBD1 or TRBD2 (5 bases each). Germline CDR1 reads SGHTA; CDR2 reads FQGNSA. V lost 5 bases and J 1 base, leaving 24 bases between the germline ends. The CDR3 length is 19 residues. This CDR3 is CASSLRDRGPGWAKNIQYF. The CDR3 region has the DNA TGTGCCAGCAGCCTCCGGGACCGCGGGCCGGGGTGGGCCAAAAACATTCAGTACTTC. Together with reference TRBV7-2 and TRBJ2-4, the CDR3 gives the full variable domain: GAGVSQSPSNKVTEKGKDVELRCDPISGHTALYWYRQSLGQGLEFLIYFQGNSAPDKSGLPSDRFSAERTGGSVSTLTIQRTQQEDSAVYLCASSLRDRGPGWAKNIQYFGAGTRLSVL.

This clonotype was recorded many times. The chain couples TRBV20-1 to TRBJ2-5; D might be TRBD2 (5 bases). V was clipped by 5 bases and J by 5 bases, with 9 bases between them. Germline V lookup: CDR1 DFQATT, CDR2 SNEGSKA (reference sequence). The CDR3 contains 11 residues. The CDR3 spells CSALERETQYF. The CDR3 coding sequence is TGCAGTGCTCTAGAGCGGGAGACCCAGTACTTC.

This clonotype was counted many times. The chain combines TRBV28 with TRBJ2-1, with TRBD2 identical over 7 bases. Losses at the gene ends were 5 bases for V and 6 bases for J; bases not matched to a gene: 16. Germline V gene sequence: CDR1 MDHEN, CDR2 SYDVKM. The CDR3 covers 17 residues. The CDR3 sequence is CASSTIGSWEGRNEQFF. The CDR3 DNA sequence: TGTGCCAGCAGTACCATCGGGAGCTGGGAGGGCCGCAATGAGCAGTTCTTC. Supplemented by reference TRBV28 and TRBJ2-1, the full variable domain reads DVKVTQSSRYLVKRTGEKVFLECVQDMDHENMFWYRQDPGLGLRLIYFSYDVKMKEKGDIPEGYSVSREKKERFSLILESASTNQTSMYLCASSTIGSWEGRNEQFFGPGTRLTVL.

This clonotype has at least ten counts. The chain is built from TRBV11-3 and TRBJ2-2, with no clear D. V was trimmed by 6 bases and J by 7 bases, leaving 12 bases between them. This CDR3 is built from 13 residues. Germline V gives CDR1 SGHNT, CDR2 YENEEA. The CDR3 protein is CASSLLRDGELFF. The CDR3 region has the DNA TGTGCCAGCAGTTTGCTCCGTGACGGGGAGCTGTTTTTT.

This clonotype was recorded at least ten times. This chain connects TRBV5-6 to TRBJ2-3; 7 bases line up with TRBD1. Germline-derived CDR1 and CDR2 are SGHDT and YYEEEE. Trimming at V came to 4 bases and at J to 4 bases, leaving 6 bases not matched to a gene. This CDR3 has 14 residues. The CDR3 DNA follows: TGTGCCAGCAGCCCGACCGGGACAGCAGATACGCAGTATTTT. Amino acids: CASSPTGTADTQYF.

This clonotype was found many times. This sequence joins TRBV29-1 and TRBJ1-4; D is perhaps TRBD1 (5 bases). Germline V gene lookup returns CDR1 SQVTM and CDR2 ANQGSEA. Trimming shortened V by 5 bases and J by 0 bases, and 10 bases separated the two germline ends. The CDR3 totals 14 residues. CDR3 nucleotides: TGCAGCGTTCTGGACACCACAACTAATGAAAAACTGTTTTTT. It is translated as CSVLDTTTNEKLFF.

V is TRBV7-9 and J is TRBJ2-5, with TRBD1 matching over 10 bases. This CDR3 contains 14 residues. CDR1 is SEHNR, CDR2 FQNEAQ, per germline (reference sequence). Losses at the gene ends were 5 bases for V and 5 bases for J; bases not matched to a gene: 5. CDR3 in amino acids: CASSGGQGLETQYF. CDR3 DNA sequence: TGTGCCAGCAGCGGGGGACAGGGGTTGGAGACCCAGTACTTC.

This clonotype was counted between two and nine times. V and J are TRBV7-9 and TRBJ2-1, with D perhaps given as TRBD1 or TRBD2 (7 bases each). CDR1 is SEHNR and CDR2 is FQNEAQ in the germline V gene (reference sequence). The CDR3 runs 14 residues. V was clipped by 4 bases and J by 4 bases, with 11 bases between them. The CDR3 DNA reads TGTGCCAGCAGCTCCCAGGGGGGGTACAATGAGCAGTTCTTC. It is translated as CASSSQGGYNEQFF.